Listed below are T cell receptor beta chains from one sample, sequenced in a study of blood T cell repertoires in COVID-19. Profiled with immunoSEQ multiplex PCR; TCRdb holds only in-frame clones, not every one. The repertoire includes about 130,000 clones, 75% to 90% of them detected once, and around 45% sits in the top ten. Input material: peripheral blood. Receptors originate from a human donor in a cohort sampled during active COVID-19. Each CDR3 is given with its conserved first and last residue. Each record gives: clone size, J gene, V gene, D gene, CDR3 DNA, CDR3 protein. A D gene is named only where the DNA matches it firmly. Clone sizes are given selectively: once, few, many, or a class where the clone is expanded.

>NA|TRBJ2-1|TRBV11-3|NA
TGTGCCAGCAGCTCAGACGGTCCCAATGAGCAGTTCTTC
CASSSDGPNEQFF
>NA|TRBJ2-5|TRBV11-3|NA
TGTGCCAGCAGCTCGCGACAGGCCCAAGAGACCCAGTACTTC
CASSSRQAQETQYF
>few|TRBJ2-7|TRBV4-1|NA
TGCGCCAGCAGCCAAGGGCAGGGGCTGGAGCAGTACTTC
CASSQGQGLEQYF
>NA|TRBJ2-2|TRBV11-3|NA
TGTGCCAGCAGCCACGACACAACCGGGGAGCTGTTTTTT
CASSHDTTGELFF
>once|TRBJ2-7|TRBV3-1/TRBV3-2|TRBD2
TGTGCCAGCAGCCGGACTAGCGGGGGGGAATACGAGCAGTACTTC
CASSRTSGGEYEQYF
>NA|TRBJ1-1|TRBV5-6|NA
TGTGCCAGTAGCCAACGCAGGGCCGGGGCTTTCTTT
CASSQRRAGAFF
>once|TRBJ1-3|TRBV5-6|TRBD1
TGTGCCAGCAGCTTAGGGGACAGGGGCCGCTCCATATATTTT
CASSLGDRGRSIYF
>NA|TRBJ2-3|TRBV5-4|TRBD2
TGTGCCAGCAGCCCGGCGGGGGGAGATACGCAGTATTTT
CASSPAGGDTQYF
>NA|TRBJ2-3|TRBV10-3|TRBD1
TGTGCCATCAGTTTCCAGGGGGCCACAGATACGCAGTATTTT
CAISFQGATDTQYF
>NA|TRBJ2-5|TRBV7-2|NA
TGTGCCAGCAGCTTAGTCGGGGACCAAGAGACCCAGTACTTC
CASSLVGDQETQYF
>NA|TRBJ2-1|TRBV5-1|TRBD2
TGCGCCAGCAGCCCCCTAGCGGGGGGTAGTCTCTTC
CASSPLAGGSLF
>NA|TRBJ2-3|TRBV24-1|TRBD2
TGTGCCACCAGTGATCCGGGACTAGCGAGCACAGATACGCAGTATTTT
CATSDPGLASTDTQYF
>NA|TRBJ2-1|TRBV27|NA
TGTGCCAGCAGTTTTTACAGGGTCAGGACCTACAATGAGCAGTTCTTC
CASSFYRVRTYNEQFF
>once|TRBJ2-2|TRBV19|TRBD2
TGTGCCAGTAGTATAGTCGCGAGGAGCCCCGGGACTAGCGGGAGTGCCGGGGAGCTGTTTTTT
CASSIVARSPGTSGSAGELFF
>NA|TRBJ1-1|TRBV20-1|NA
TGCAGTGCTAGTAGGACAAGGGACACTGAAGCTTTCTTT
CSASRTRDTEAFF
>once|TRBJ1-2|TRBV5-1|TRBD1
TGCGCCAGCAGCCCGGGGGACAGGTCCCGTGCTCATGGCTACACCTTC
CASSPGDRSRAHGYTF
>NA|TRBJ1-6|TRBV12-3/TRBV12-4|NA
TGTGCCAGCAGAACCAGTAATTCACCCCTCCACTTT
CASRTSNSPLHF
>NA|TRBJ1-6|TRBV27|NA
TGTGCCAGCACTGGGACATTCGGAGCTAATTCACCCCTCCACTTT
CASTGTFGANSPLHF
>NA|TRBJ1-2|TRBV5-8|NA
TGTGCCAGCAGCGCAGCGGTGCTCTATGGCTACACCTTC
CASSAAVLYGYTF
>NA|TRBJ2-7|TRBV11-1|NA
TGTGCCAGCTCGCCGGCAGGTACCTACGAGCAGTACTTC
CASSPAGTYEQYF
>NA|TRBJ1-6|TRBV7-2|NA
TGTGCCAGCAGCCCTGATAGCTCCTATAATTCACCCCTCCACTTT
CASSPDSSYNSPLHF
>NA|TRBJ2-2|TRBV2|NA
TGTGCCAGCAGGGCAGGGGCGAACACCGGGGAGCTGTTTTTT
CASRAGANTGELFF
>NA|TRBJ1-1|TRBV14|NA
TGTGCCAGCAGCCAAGAGAGCGTCACTGAAGCTTTCTTT
CASSQESVTEAFF
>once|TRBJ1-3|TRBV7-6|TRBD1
TGTGCCAGCAGCGCACGGTCCGGACAGGGAACTTTAGGAAACACCATATATTTT
CASSARSGQGTLGNTIYF
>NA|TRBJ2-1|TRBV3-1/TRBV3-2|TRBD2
TGTGCCAGCAGCCAAGATCTGGCGGGGGGGCCTCTGTACTACAATGAGCAGTTCTTC
CASSQDLAGGPLYYNEQFF
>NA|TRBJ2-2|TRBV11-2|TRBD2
TGTGCCAGCACCCCCGGCGGGGGGGCCGGCGGGGAGCTGTTTTTT
CASTPGGGAGGELFF
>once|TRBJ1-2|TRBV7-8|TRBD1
TGTGCCAGCAGGGTCCGGGCAGGGGGCAACTATGGCTACACCTTC
CASRVRAGGNYGYTF
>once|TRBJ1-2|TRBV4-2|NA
TGTGCCAGCAGCCAAGATGTGCAGGTTTTTTCTGGCTACACCTTC
CASSQDVQVFSGYTF
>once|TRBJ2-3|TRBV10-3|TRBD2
TGTGCCATCAGCCCGGGACTAGTCACAGATACGCAGTATTTT
CAISPGLVTDTQYF
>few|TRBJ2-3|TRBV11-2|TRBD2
TGTGCCAGCAGCTTAGGACTAGCGGGCCAAACTAGCACAGATACGCAGTATTTT
CASSLGLAGQTSTDTQYF
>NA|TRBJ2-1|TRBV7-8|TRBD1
TGTGCCAGCAGCACCGAGGGGGCCGCGACCAATGAGCAGTTCTTC
CASSTEGAATNEQFF
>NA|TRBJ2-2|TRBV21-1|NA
TGTGCCAGCAGCAAAGTAAGGACTAGCGGGGTCACCGGGGAGCTGTTTTTT
CASSKVRTSGVTGELFF
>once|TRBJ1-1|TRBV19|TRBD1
TGTGCCAGTAGTTCACCGGGACAGGGCAACACTGAAGCTTTCTTT
CASSSPGQGNTEAFF
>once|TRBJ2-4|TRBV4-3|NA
TGCGCCAGCAGCCAAGATCAGGAGGCGGGAAACATTCAGTACTTC
CASSQDQEAGNIQYF
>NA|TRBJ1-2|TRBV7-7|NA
TGTGCCAGCAGCGGCAGAACAGGGTCGGGGCTTGGCTACACCTTC
CASSGRTGSGLGYTF
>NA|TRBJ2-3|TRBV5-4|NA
TGTGCCAGCAGCCCCCGGGGGTTGAGGAATACGCAGTATTTT
CASSPRGLRNTQYF
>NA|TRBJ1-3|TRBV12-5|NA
TGTGCTAGTGGTTCCTCGGGGGGATTCATCTCTGGAAACACCATATATTTT
CASGSSGGFISGNTIYF
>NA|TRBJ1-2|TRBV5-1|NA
TGCGCCAGCAGCTTGGTTACAGGCTATGGCTACACCTTC
CASSLVTGYGYTF
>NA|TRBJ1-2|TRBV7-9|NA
TGTGCCAGCAGCCCTGACCCTAGGTATGGCTACACCTTC
CASSPDPRYGYTF
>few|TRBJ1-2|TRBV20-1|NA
TGCAGTGCTAGTGACCAGGGGCTATATCACTATGGCTACACCTTC
CSASDQGLYHYGYTF
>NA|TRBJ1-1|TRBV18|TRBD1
TGTGCCAGCTCACCCGACAGGGGCACTGAAGCTTTCTTT
CASSPDRGTEAFF
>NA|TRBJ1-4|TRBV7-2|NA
TGTGCCAGCAGCCAATTAGGGAGGGCCAATGAAAAACTGTTTTTT
CASSQLGRANEKLFF
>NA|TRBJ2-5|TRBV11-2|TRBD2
TGTGCCAGCAGCTTAGGTAGACTAGCGGTTGAGACCCAGTACTTC
CASSLGRLAVETQYF
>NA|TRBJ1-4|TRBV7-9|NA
TGTGCCAGCAGCTTAGGCAGGGCTCAGTACGGCAGTAATGAAAAACTGTTTTTT
CASSLGRAQYGSNEKLFF
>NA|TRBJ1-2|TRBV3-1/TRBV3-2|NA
TGTGCCAGTCAGGACTCCCACTATGGCTACACCTTC
CASQDSHYGYTF
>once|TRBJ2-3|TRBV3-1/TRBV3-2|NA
TGTGCCAGCAGCCAGACTGGCGGGATGACAGATACGCAGTATTTT
CASSQTGGMTDTQYF
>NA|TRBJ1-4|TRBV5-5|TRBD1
TGTGCCAGCAGCCCCGGGGGACAGCTTAATGAAAAACTGTTTTTT
CASSPGGQLNEKLFF
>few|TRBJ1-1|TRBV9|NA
TGTGCCAGCAGGGCCTGGGAGGTCGGGGCTGAAGCTTTCTTT
CASRAWEVGAEAFF
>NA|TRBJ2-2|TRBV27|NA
TGTGCCAGCGGGGACTCTCAGCCGAACACCGGGGAGCTGTTTTTT
CASGDSQPNTGELFF
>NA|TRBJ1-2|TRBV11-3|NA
TGTGCCAGCAGCTTAGAGTCTGTCGGCTACACCTTC
CASSLESVGYTF
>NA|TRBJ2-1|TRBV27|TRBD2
TGTGCCAGGGCCGGGACTAGAGGGGTTGAGCAGTTCTTC
CARAGTRGVEQFF
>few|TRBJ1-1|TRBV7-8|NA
TGTGCCAGCAGCCGAGGGCGGATGAACACTGAAGCTTTCTTT
CASSRGRMNTEAFF
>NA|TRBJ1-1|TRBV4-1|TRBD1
TGCGCCAGCAGCCAAGTGAGCAGGGGGCGTAGGGGCACTGAAGCTTTCTTT
CASSQVSRGRRGTEAFF